The entry below gives a single TCR beta chain sequence along with its context. The specificity of this receptor is unknown. No clone much larger than this one lies a single base away; base qualities are absent. This specimen belongs to a study of blood T cells in healthy people across ages (dated by TCRdb to between 2014 and 2017). Broadly, across the study: In model experiments, template switching captured about one uniquely barcoded TCR beta cDNA molecule for every two T cells. Using deep sequencing normalized with unique cDNA molecular identifiers, the study measured how TCR beta repertoire diversity changes with age. Donors were grouped into four age groups: young (average 16 years), middle-aged (about 38), aged (about 60) and long-lived (about 82). To avoid experimental bias, donors of different ages were distributed randomly across sequencing lanes. For two donors (one aged 18 to 30 and one aged 80 or older), the study analyzed two additional independent replicas of 1 million unique cDNA reads from the same blood draw.

The library was prepared using 5' RACE. Sequencing was performed on an Illumina HiSeq 2500. A second PCR of roughly 7 to 11 cycles was performed with a sample-barcoded 5' primer and a J-beta primer mix. Each TCR beta cDNA molecule received a unique molecular identifier from a template-switch 5' adaptor carrying 12 random nucleotides. Each sample yielded at least 2.5 million CDR3-containing paired-end reads. First-strand cDNA was synthesized from all RNA with the Mint cDNA synthesis kit, primed by a TRBC-specific oligonucleotide. All cDNA was treated with uracil-DNA glycosylase and then went through a first 18-cycle PCR with the universal primers M1SS and BC2_uni_R. For the original study's pipeline: For normalization, 1 million high-quality reads, each with a distinct molecular identifier, were randomly selected from each sample. Instead of being binned into consensus sequences, reads that shared molecular identifiers were thrown out. MiTCR, set to a Q25 quality threshold and the strictest error-elimination algorithm, was used for CDR3 identification, clonotype clustering and error correction. Lower-bound total TCR beta diversity was estimated with a nonparametric unseen species model using Euler transformation. The raw public data were reprocessed by TCRdb itself: fastp quality trimming at Q25, MiXCR clonotype calling, in-frame beta chains only. Under each unique CDR3 protein, matching rows form one entry showing the most common genes and DNA. The V and J calls shown here were made by TCRdb, not taken from the authors' results. A total of roughly 1.7 million distinct CDR3 sequences appear in this sample, about 31% of them only once. Around 10% of the sample is taken by the ten largest.

The donors were roughly 39 Caucasian individuals from Russia, aged roughly 6 to 100 years, who were systemically healthy. Each donor gave roughly 9.5 milliliters of peripheral blood, collected into EDTA-treated Vacutainer tubes. PBMCs were isolated by Ficoll-Paque density-gradient centrifugation, with at least 6 million obtained per sample. Total RNA was extracted from PBMCs with Trizol reagent, with at least 6 micrograms obtained per sample. For every donor, flow cytometry on a PBMC aliquot measured the percentage of naive CD45RAhigh/CD27high T cells. Broad study findings and their caveats: Total diversity estimates from one million sequenced T cells were considered lower bounds and underestimates. The CMV infection status of donors was not known, potentially confounding age-related changes in expanded clonotypes. Compared with the aged group, the long-lived group had more naive CD4+ T cells, fewer expanded clones and increased TCR diversity, suggesting age selection. Observed TCR beta diversity per million T cells fell roughly linearly with age, and a significant reduction was already apparent by age around 39. Because profiling used bulk unsorted PBMCs, naive and antigen-experienced compartments could not be compared conclusively. A strong correlation was found between observed TCR beta diversity and the percentage of naive T cells measured by flow cytometry.

The junction shows trimming of 0 bases on V and 3 bases on J, plus 3 bases between the germline ends. CDR1 MNHEY and CDR2 SMNVEV are derived from the germline V gene (reference sequence). The CDR3 goes from the cysteine to the phenylalanine over 13 residues. The retained sequence is limited to the CDR3, 39 bases, with the frame set at the first base. Sample: blood. This clonotype was obtained from a woman aged 25 to 45 in good health. The receptor chain draws on TRBV27 and TRBJ1-5; there is no confident call for the D gene. Here the CDR3 is given as CASSLSYNQPQHF. Read as DNA, the sequence is TGTGCCAGCAGTTTATCGTACAATCAGCCCCAGCATTTT.